This TCR beta chain was found in a study of blood T cell repertoires in COVID-19. Data came from immunoSEQ multiplex PCR; TCRdb stores just in-frame clones and leaves some out. The top ten hold about 8.9% of the sample, which has 160,000 or so clones, about 79% seen once. This clone was counted between two and nine times. The receptor's source is a woman aged 45-65 years with acute or convalescent COVID-19. Sequenced input: peripheral blood.

As DNA, the CDR3 is TGTGCCAGCAGCCGATCCGGGACAGGGCAAGCTCTGGATCAGCCCCAGCATTTT. It codes for CASSRSGTGQALDQPQHF. This rearrangement joins TRBV7-9 to TRBJ1-5; TRBD1 matches 9 bases. This CDR3 contains 18 residues. J lost 5 bases, V lost 5 bases, and 16 bases had no gene match. The germline V gene has CDR1 SEHNR and CDR2 FQNEAQ (reference sequence).